Reported below is one TCR beta chain. This clonotype was counted once. Its recognized antigen is unknown. No base quality values were provided; no much bigger clone lies one nucleotide off. One read amounts to weak evidence. This sample was included in a study (dated by TCRdb to 2015 to 2017). About the investigation overall: The study tested whether tumor-infiltrating Tregs in breast cancer are recruited from blood Tregs or converted in situ from other CD4+ T cell subsets. On the study overall, not on this receptor specifically: Tumor-infiltrating Treg TCR alpha and beta sequences overlapped most with tumor naive CD4+ T cells, then with blood naive CD4+ T cells. The larger-cohort validation was restricted to a single TCR beta V-J rearrangement rather than whole repertoires. In terms of TCR gene usage, tumor memory CD4+ T cells clustered together with blood and lymph node memory CD4+ cells, as well as with lymph node naive CD4+ cells.

The Miltenyi Naive CD4+ T Cell Isolation kit was used to purify naive CD4+ T cells, and Tregs were depleted with CD25 microbeads. Tregs, naive and memory CD4+ T cells from tumor, blood and ipsilateral draining lymph nodes of 5 or 6 breast cancer patients underwent full-length TCR alpha and beta sequencing. Ficoll density gradient centrifugation was used to isolate mononuclear cells from lymph nodes or from 40 to 50 ml of peripheral blood. Sorted cell populations were confirmed by FACS to exceed 90% purity. Full-length TCR variable regions were amplified by 5' RACE PCR with constant-region reverse primers, followed by semi-nested PCR with Nested Universal Primer A. Using the ReliaPrep RNA Cell Miniprep System, total RNA was extracted, and the SMARTer RACE 5'/3' Kit was then used to reverse transcribe the RNA into 5'RACE-ready cDNA. An Illumina MiSeq was used to sequence the full-length TCR alpha and beta libraries, which had been barcoded with multiplex adaptors. As for the original processing: For each of nine subset-tissue groups, sequencing data from the five patients were pooled, and the groups were then compared using unsupervised clustering of TCR gene usage. The Morisita-Horn index was used to calculate repertoire similarity, with shared sequences weighted according to their contribution to each repertoire. The raw public reads went through TCRdb reprocessing: fastp at Q25, MiXCR clone calling, in-frame beta chains kept. Entries are consolidated by CDR3 protein sequence, retaining the most common genes and DNA. Here the V and J calls rest on TCRdb's processing, not on the authors' analysis. This sample holds roughly 13,000 distinct CDR3 sequences; under 25% were observed only once. The ten largest clones represent just over 3% of the sample.

Spanning cysteine to phenylalanine, the CDR3 consists of 14 amino acids. CDR3 DNA only is kept here, 42 bases in frame from base 1. The CDR1 and CDR2 encoded by the germline V gene are SGHRS and YFSETQ. The V and J ends are trimmed by 0 bases and 6 bases, leaving 10 bases between them. This TCR was sampled from a female donor with breast cancer. Sequenced sample: naive CD4+ T cells sorted from blood. The cell subset or site label for this specimen denotes: naive CD4+ T cells, CD4+CD45RA+CD25-. The chain links TRBV5-1 with TRBJ2-1, with no confident D gene call. Here the CDR3 is given as CASSLGNLANEQFF. The sequenced DNA: TGCGCCAGCAGCTTGGGGAACCTTGCCAATGAGCAGTTCTTC.